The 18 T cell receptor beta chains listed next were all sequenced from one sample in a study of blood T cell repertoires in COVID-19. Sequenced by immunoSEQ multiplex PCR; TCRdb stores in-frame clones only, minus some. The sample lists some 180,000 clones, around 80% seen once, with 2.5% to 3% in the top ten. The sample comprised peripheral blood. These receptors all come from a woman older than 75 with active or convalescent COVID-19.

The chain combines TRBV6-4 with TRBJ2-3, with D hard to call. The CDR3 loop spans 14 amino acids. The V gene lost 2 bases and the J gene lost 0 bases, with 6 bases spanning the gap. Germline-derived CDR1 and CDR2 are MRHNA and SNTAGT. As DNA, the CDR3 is TGTGCCAGCAGTGACGTCCCTAGCACAGATACGCAGTATTTT. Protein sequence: CASSDVPSTDTQYF.

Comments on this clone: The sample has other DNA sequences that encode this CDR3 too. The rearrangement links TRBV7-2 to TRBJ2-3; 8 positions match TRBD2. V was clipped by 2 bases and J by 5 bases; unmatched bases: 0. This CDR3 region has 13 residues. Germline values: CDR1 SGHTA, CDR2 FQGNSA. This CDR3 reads CASSLRGGDTQYF. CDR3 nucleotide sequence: TGTGCCAGCAGCTTACGGGGGGGAGATACGCAGTATTTT. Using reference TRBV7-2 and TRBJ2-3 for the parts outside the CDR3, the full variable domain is GAGVSQSPSNKVTEKGKDVELRCDPISGHTALYWYRQSLGQGLEFLIYFQGNSAPDKSGLPSDRFSAERTGGSVSTLTIQRTQQEDSAVYLCASSLRGGDTQYFGPGTRLTVL.

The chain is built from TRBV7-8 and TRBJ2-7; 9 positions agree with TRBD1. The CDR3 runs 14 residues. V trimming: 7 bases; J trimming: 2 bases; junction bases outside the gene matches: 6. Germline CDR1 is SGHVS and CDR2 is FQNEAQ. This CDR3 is CASTMGQGPYEQYF. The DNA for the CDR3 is TGTGCCAGCACCATGGGACAGGGACCCTACGAGCAGTACTTC.

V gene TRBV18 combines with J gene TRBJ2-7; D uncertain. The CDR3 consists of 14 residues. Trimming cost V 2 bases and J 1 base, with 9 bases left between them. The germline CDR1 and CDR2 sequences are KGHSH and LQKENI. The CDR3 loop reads CASSPKRSSYEQYF. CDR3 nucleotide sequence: TGTGCCAGCTCACCAAAACGGAGTTCCTACGAGCAGTACTTC.

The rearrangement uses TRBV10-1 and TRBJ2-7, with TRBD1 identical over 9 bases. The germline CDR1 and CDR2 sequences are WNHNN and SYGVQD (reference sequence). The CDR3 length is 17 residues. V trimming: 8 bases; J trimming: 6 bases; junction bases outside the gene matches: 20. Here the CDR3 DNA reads TGCGCCAGCTGGGGACAGGGAATCCCTGATGCCAAATGCGAGCAGTACTTC. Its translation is CASWGQGIPDAKCEQYF.

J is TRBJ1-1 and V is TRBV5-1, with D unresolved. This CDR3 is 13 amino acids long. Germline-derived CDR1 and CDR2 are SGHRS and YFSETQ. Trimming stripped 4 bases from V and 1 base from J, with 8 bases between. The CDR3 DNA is TGCGCCAGCAGCCTGGGGAGGAACACTGAAGCTTTCTTT. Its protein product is CASSLGRNTEAFF.

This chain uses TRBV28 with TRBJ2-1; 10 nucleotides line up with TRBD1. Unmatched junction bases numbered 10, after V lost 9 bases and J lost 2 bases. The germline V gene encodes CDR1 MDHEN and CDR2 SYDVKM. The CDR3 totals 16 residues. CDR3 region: CASISRQGATYNEQFF. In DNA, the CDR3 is TGTGCCAGTATCAGCCGACAGGGGGCCACCTACAATGAGCAGTTCTTC.

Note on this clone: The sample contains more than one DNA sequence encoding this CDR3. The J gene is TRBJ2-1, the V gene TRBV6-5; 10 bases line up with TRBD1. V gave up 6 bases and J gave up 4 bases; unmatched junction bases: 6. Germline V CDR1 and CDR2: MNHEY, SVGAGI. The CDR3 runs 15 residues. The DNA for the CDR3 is TGTGCCAGCAGCTCCGGGACAGGGGCTTACAATGAGCAGTTCTTC. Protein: CASSSGTGAYNEQFF.

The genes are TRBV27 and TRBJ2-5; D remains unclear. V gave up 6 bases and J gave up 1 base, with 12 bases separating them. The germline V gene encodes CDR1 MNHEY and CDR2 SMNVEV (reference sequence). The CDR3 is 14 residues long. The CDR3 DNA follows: TGTGCCAGCAGAACTACACCTACCCAAGAGACCCAGTACTTC. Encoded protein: CASRTTPTQETQYF.

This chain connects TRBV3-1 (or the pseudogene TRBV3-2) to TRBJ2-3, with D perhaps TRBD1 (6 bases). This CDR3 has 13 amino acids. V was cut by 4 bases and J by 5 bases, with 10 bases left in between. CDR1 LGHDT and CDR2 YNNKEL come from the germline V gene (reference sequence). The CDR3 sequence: CASSRLQGDTQYF. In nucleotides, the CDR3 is TGTGCCAGCAGCCGGTTACAGGGAGATACGCAGTATTTT.

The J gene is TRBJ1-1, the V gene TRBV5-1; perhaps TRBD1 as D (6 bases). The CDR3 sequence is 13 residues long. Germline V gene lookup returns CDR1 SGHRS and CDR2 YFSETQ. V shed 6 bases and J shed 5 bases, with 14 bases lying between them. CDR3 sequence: CASTWTEGTEAFF. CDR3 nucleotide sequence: TGCGCCAGCACGTGGACAGAGGGGACTGAAGCTTTCTTT. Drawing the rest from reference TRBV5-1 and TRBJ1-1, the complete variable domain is KAGVTQTPRYLIKTRGQQVTLSCSPISGHRSVSWYQQTPGQGLQFLFEYFSETQRNKGNFPGRFSGRQFSNSRSEMNVSTLELGDSALYLCASTWTEGTEAFFGQGTRLTVV.

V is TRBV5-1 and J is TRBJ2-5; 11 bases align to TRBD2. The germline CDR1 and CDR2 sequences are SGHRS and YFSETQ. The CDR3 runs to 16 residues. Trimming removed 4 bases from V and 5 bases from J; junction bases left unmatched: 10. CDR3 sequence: CASSPYSGGALETQYF. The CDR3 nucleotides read TGCGCCAGCAGCCCATATAGCGGGGGGGCGTTGGAGACCCAGTACTTC.

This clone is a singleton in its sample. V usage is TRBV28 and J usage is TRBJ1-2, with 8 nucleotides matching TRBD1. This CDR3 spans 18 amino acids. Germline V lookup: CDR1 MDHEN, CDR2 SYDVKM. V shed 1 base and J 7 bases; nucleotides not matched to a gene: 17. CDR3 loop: CASSLSPGGASRLGGYTF. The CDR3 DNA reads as TGTGCCAGCAGTTTATCTCCAGGGGGCGCGTCACGGTTAGGTGGCTACACCTTC.

CDR3 region: CASSPGGDYGYTF. CDR3 bases: TGTGCCAGCTCACCCGGAGGAGACTATGGCTACACCTTC. The chain uses TRBV18 and TRBJ1-2; D is unresolved. CDR3 length: 13 residues. The germline CDR1 and CDR2 sequences are KGHSH and LQKENI. Trimming left V 3 bases short and J 3 bases short, with 8 bases between. Variable domain in full (rest from reference TRBV18 and TRBJ1-2): NAGVMQNPRHLVRRRGQEARLRCSPMKGHSHVYWYRQLPEEGLKFMVYLQKENIIDESGMPKERFSAEFPKEGPSILRIQQVVRGDSAAYFCASSPGGDYGYTFGSGTRLTVV.

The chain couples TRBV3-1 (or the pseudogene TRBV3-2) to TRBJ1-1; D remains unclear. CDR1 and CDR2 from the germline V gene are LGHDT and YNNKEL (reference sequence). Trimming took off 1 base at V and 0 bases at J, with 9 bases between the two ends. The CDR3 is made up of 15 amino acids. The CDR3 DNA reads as TGTGCCAGCAGCCAAGCCAGACTTCTGAACACTGAAGCTTTCTTT. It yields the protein CASSQARLLNTEAFF.

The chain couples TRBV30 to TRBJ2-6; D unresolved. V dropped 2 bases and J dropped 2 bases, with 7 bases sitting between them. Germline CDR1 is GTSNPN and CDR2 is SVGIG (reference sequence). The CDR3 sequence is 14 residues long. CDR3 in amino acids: CAWSPGTGANVLTF. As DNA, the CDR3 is TGTGCCTGGAGTCCAGGTACTGGGGCCAACGTCCTGACTTTC. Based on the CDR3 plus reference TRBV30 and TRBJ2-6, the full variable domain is SQTIHQWPATLVQPVGSPLSLECTVEGTSNPNLYWYRQAAGRGLQLLFYSVGIGQISSEVPQNLSASRPQDRQFILSSKKLLLSDSGFYLCAWSPGTGANVLTFGAGSRLTVL.

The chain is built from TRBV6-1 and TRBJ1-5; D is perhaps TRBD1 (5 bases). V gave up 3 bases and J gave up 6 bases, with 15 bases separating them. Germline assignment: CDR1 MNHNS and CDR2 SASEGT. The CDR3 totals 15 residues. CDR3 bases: TGTGCCAGCAGTGAGTGGGGCGACGGGCGTCAGCCCCAGCATTTT. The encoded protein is CASSEWGDGRQPQHF.

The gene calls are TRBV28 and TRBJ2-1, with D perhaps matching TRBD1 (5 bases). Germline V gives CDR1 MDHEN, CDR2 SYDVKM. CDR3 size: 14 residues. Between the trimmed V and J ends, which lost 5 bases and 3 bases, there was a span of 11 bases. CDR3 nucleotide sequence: TGTGCCAGCAGTCTCGCAGGGCTCTACAATGAGCAGTTCTTC. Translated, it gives CASSLAGLYNEQFF.